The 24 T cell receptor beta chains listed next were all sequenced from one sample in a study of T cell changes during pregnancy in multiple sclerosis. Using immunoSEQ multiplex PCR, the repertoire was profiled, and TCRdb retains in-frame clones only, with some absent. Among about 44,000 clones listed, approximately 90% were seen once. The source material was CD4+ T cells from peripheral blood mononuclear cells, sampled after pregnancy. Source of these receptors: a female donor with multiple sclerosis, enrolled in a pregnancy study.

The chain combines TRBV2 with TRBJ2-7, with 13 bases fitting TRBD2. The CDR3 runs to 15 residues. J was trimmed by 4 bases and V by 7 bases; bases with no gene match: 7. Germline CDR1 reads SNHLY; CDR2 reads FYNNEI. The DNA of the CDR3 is TGTGCCAGCAAGGAGGGGACTAGCGGGACTTACGAGCAGTACTTC. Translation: CASKEGTSGTYEQYF.

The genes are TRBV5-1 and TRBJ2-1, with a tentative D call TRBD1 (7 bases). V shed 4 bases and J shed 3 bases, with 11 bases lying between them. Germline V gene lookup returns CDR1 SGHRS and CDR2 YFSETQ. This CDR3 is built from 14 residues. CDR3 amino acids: CASSGGTVYNEQFF. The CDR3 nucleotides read TGCGCCAGCAGCGGCGGGACAGTCTACAATGAGCAGTTCTTC.

In DNA, the CDR3 is TGCGCCAGCAGCACGGGGGTAGCCTACGAGCAGTACTTC. It is translated as CASSTGVAYEQYF. The chain couples TRBV5-1 to TRBJ2-7; D might be TRBD2 (6 bases). The germline V and J ends were trimmed by 4 bases and 2 bases, with 10 bases remaining between them. From germline, CDR1 is SGHRS and CDR2 YFSETQ. This CDR3 spans 13 amino acids.

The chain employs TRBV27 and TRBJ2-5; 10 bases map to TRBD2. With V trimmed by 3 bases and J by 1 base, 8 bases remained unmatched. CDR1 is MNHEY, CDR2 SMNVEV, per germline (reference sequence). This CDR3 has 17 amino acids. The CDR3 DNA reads TGTGCCAGCAGTTTCCGATGGAGCGGGAGGGCCCAAGAGACCCAGTACTTC. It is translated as CASSFRWSGRAQETQYF.

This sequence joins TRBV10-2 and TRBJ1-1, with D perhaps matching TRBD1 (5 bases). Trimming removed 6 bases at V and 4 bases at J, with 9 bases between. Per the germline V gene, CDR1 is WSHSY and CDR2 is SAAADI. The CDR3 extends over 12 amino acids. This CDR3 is CASSSGLTEAFF. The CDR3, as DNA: TGCGCCAGCAGCTCGGGACTCACTGAAGCTTTCTTT.

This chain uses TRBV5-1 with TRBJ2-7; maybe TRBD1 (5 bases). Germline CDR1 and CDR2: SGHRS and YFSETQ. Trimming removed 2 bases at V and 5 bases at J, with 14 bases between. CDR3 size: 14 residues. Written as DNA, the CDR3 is TGCGCCAGCAGCTTAGGTCAGGGTCTTGACGAGCAGTACTTC. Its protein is CASSLGQGLDEQYF.

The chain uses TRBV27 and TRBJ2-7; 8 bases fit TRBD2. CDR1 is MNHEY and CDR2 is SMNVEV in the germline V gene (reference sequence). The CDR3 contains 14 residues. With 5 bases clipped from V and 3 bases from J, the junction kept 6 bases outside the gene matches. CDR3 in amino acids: CASSPGTRDYEQYF. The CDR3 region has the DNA TGTGCCAGCAGTCCGGGGACTAGGGACTACGAGCAGTACTTC.

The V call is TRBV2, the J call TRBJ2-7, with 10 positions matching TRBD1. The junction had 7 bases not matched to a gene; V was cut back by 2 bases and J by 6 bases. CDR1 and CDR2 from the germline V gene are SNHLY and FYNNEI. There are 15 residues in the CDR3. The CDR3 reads CASSEMGQGLGEQYF. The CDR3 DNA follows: TGTGCCAGCAGTGAAATGGGACAGGGGTTGGGCGAGCAGTACTTC. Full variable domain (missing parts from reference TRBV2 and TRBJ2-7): EPEVTQTPSHQVTQMGQEVILRCVPISNHLYFYWYRQILGQKVEFLVSFYNNEISEKSEIFDDQFSVERPDGSNFTLKIRSTKLEDSAMYFCASSEMGQGLGEQYFGPGTRLTVT.

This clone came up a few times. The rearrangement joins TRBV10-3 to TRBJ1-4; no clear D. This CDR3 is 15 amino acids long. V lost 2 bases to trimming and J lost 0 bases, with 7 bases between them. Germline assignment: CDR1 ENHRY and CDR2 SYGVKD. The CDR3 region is CAISEVRSTNEKLFF. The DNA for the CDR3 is TGTGCCATCAGTGAGGTCCGGTCAACTAATGAAAAACTGTTTTTT.

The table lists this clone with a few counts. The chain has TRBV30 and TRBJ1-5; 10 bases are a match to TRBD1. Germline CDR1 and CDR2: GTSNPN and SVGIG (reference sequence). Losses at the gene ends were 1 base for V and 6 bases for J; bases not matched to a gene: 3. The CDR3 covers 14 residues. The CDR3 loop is CAWSGGQGGQPQHF. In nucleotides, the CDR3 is TGTGCCTGGAGTGGCGGACAGGGGGGTCAGCCCCAGCATTTT.

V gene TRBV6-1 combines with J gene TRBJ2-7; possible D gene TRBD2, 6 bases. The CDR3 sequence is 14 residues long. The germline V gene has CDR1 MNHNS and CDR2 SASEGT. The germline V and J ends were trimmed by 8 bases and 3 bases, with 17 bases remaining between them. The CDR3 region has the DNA TGTGCCAGCGTGCCCGGGACTCAGAGCTACGAGCAGTACTTC. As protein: CASVPGTQSYEQYF.

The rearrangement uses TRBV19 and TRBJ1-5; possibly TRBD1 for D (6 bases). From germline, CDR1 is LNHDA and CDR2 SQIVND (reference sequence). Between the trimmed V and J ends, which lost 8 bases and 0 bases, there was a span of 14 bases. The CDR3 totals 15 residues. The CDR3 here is CASRDKGYSNQPQHF. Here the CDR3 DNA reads TGTGCCAGTCGGGACAAAGGTTATAGCAATCAGCCCCAGCATTTT.

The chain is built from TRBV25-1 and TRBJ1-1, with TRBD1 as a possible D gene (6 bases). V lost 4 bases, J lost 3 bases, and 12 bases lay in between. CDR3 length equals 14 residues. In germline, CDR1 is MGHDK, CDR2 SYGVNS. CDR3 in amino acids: CASSVTGLDTEAFF. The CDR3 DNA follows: TGTGCCAGCAGTGTTACAGGGTTGGACACTGAAGCTTTCTTT.

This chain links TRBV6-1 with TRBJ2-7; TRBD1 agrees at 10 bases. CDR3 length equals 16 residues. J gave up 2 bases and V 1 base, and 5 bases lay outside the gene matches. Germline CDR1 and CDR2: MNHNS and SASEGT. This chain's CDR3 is CASSEEGQGNPYEQYF. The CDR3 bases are TGTGCCAGCAGTGAAGAGGGACAGGGGAACCCCTACGAGCAGTACTTC.

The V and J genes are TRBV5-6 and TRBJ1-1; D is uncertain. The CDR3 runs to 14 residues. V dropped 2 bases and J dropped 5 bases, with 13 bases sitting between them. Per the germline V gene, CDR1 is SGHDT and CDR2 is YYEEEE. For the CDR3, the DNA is TGTGCCAGCAGCTTATCGGGGAAGGGAACTGAAGCTTTCTTT. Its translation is CASSLSGKGTEAFF.

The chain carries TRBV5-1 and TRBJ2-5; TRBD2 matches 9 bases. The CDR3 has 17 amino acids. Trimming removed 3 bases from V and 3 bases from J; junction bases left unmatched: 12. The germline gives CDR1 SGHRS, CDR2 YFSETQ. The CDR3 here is CASSSSGKMLGEETQYF. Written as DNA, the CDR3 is TGCGCCAGCAGCTCTAGCGGGAAAATGTTGGGGGAAGAGACCCAGTACTTC.

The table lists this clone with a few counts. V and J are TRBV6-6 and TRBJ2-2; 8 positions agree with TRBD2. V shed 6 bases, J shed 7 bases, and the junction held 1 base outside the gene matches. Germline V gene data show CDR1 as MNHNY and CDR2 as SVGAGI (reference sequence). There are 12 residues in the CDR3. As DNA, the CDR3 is TGTGCCAGCAGCCGGGAGGGCGGGGAGCTGTTTTTT. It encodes CASSREGGELFF.

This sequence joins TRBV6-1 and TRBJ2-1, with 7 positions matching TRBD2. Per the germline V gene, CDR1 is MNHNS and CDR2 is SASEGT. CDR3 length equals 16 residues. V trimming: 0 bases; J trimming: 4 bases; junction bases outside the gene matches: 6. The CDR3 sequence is CASSEAGGGTYNEQFF. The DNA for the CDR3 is TGTGCCAGCAGTGAAGCGGGGGGAGGGACTTACAATGAGCAGTTCTTC.

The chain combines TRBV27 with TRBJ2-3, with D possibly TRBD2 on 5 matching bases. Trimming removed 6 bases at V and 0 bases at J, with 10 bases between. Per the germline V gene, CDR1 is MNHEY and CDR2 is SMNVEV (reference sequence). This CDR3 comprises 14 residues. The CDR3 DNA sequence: TGTGCCAGCAGCCTAGCCTCTAGCACAGATACGCAGTATTTT. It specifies CASSLASSTDTQYF.

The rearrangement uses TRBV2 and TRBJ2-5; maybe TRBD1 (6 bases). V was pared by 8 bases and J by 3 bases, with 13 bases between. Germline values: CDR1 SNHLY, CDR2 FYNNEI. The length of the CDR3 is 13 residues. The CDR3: CASARDIEETQYF. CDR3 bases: TGTGCCAGCGCTCGGGACATAGAAGAGACCCAGTACTTC.

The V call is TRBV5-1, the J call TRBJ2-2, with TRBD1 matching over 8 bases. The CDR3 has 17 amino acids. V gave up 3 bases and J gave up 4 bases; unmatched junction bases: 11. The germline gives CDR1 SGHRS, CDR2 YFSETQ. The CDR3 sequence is CASSYQGARGPTGELFF. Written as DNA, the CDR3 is TGCGCCAGCAGCTACCAGGGGGCGCGGGGCCCCACCGGGGAGCTGTTTTTT.

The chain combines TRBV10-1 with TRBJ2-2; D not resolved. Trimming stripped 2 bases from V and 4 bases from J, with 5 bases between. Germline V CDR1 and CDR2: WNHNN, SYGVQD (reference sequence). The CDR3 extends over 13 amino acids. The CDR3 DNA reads TGCGCCAGCAGTGAGCTAAGCACCGGGGAGCTGTTTTTT. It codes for CASSELSTGELFF.

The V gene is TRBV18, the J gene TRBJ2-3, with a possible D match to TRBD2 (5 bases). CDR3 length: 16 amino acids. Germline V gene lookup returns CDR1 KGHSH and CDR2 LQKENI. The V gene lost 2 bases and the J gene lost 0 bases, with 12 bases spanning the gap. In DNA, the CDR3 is TGTGCCAGCTCACCAACAGAAGCGGCTAGCACAGATACGCAGTATTTT. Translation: CASSPTEAASTDTQYF.

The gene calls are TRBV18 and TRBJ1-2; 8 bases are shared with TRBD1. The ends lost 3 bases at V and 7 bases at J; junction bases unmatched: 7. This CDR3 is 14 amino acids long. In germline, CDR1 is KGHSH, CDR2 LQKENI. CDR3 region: CASSPGQAPVGYTF. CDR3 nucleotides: TGTGCCAGCTCACCGGGACAGGCCCCTGTTGGCTACACCTTC.